What follows are 10 T cell receptor beta chains derived from one specimen sequenced in a study of cytomegalovirus exposure and HLA in healthy donors. Vbeta (60) and Jbeta (13) primers were used in the PCR. Generated by immunoSEQ multiplex PCR, the TCRdb table keeps only in-frame clones and is missing some. The profile shows about 120,000 clones, 74% of them singletons. Material for sequencing was PBMCs. These receptors all come from a human donor in good health.

The chain uses TRBV2 and TRBJ2-3; D is uncertain. The CDR3 extends over 16 amino acids. Per the germline V gene, CDR1 is SNHLY and CDR2 is FYNNEI. V lost 2 bases, J lost 2 bases, and 14 bases lay in between. The CDR3 sequence is CASSEYFSQITDTQYF. In DNA, the CDR3 is TGTGCCAGCAGTGAATATTTTTCCCAGATCACAGATACGCAGTATTTT.

The CDR3 sequence: CAWSVGSGSYEQYF. The CDR3 DNA reads TGTGCCTGGAGTGTAGGTAGCGGGTCCTACGAGCAGTACTTC. The gene calls are TRBV30 and TRBJ2-7; 7 nucleotides align to TRBD2. The CDR3 is 14 residues long. CDR1 is GTSNPN, CDR2 SVGIG, per germline (reference sequence). Trimming at V came to 0 bases and at J to 1 base, leaving 3 bases not matched to a gene.

J is TRBJ2-7 and V is TRBV7-2; 9 bases agree with TRBD1. The V segment lost 1 base and the J segment 2 bases; nucleotides outside the gene matches: 3. In germline, CDR1 is SGHTA, CDR2 FQGNSA. The CDR3 length is 15 residues. The CDR3 region has the DNA TGTGCCAGCAGCTTAGTCCGGGACAGGGCCTACGAGCAGTACTTC. Residues: CASSLVRDRAYEQYF.

This clone was picked up a small number of times. V is TRBV5-1 and J is TRBJ2-7; D is possibly TRBD2 (6 bases). The germline V and J ends were trimmed by 0 bases and 4 bases, with 23 bases remaining between them. Germline loops: CDR1 SGHRS, CDR2 YFSETQ. This CDR3 is 18 amino acids long. The CDR3 loop is CASSLVVGGWRSGYEQYF. The CDR3 DNA is TGCGCCAGCAGCTTGGTGGTTGGGGGGTGGCGGAGCGGATACGAGCAGTACTTC.

The chain recombines TRBV4-2 with TRBJ2-5; D is possibly TRBD2 (5 bases). Germline assignment: CDR1 LGHNA and CDR2 YNFKEQ. This CDR3 is 16 amino acids long. V was shortened by 4 bases and J by 0 bases, with 15 bases between the two germline ends. The CDR3 bases are TGTGCCAGCAGCCCTCGCTCGGGCGGGTACCAAGAGACCCAGTACTTC. Translating gives CASSPRSGGYQETQYF.

V usage is TRBV20-1 and J usage is TRBJ1-1; no firm D call. In germline, CDR1 is DFQATT, CDR2 SNEGSKA (reference sequence). V dropped 3 bases and J dropped 5 bases, with 4 bases sitting between them. This CDR3 spans 10 amino acids. CDR3 in amino acids: CSASRTEAFF. CDR3 nucleotide sequence: TGCAGTGCTAGTAGAACTGAAGCTTTCTTT.

This clone has just a few counts. V and J are TRBV27 and TRBJ2-6; the D is unclear. Deletions cut 6 bases from V and 0 bases from J, with 15 bases between. The germline gives CDR1 MNHEY, CDR2 SMNVEV (reference sequence). This CDR3 has 17 amino acids. The CDR3 DNA follows: TGTGCCAGCAGCAAACAGACATCCAACTCTGGGGCCAACGTCCTGACTTTC. Protein: CASSKQTSNSGANVLTF.

The chain combines TRBV9 with TRBJ2-2, with 8 bases lining up with TRBD1. This CDR3 has 13 amino acids. The J segment lost 7 bases and the V segment lost 4 bases, leaving 3 bases of the junction unmatched. Germline V lookup: CDR1 SGDLS, CDR2 YYNGEE. The chain's CDR3 is CASSLQGDGELFF. CDR3 DNA: TGTGCCAGCAGCCTACAGGGGGACGGGGAGCTGTTTTTT.

This CDR3 reads CASSFGGNTEAFF. CDR3 nucleotide sequence: TGTGCCAGCAGCTTTGGAGGGAACACTGAAGCTTTCTTT. J is TRBJ1-1 and V is TRBV5-6, with D unresolved. The germline V gene encodes CDR1 SGHDT and CDR2 YYEEEE. Trimming left V 2 bases short and J 1 base short, with 6 bases between. The CDR3 spans 13 residues.

The V and J genes are TRBV7-2 and TRBJ1-2; 9 nucleotides agree with TRBD1. Germline V lookup: CDR1 SGHTA, CDR2 FQGNSA. The CDR3 totals 14 residues. V lost 5 bases, J lost 6 bases, and 7 bases stayed unmatched. CDR3 region: CASSGYRGPDGYTF. The CDR3 bases are TGTGCCAGCAGCGGATACAGGGGGCCCGATGGCTACACCTTC.